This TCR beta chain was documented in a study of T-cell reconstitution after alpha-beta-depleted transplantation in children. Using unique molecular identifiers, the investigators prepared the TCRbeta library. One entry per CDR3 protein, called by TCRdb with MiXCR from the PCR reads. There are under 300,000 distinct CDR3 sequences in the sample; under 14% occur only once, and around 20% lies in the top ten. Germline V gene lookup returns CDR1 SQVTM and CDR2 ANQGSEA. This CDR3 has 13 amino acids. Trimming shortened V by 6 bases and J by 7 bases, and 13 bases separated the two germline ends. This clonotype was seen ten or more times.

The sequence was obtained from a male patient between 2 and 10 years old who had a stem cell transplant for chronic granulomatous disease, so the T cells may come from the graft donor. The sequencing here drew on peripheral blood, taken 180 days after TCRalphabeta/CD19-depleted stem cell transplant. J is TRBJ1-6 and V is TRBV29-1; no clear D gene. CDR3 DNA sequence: TGCAGCGTCTCAAATCGGGTGAATTCACCCCTCCACTTT. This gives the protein CSVSNRVNSPLHF.